The rows below give T cell receptor beta chains drawn from one sample of a study of OX40 agonist ivuxolimab in advanced cancers. Data came from immunoSEQ multiplex PCR; TCRdb stores just in-frame clones and leaves some out. Of around 31,000 clones listed, around nine tenths are singletons. The specimen was CD4+ or CD8+ T cells sorted from blood, collected in a trial of the OX40 agonist ivuxolimab. All receptors come from an adult with an advanced solid tumor such as melanoma, head and neck, liver or kidney cancer. CDR3s leave out the opening cysteine and the closing phenylalanine or tryptophan.

j_call	v_call	cdr3_aa
TRBJ1-5	TRBV21-1	ASSPAGAGNQPQH
TRBJ1-4	TRBV6-5	ASSYSGGLKLF
TRBJ2-3	TRBV27	ASSFLAGGFDTDTQY
TRBJ2-1	TRBV4-2	ASSQEVAGGAYNEQF
TRBJ1-4	TRBV6-6	ASSPDRTHEKLF
TRBJ2-1	TRBV10-3	ATGTQVEQF
TRBJ2-4	TRBV5-4	ASSFERDSLNIQY
TRBJ1-2	TRBV6-5	ASSTAGYGYT
TRBJ2-3	TRBV15	ATENSDTQY
TRBJ2-1	TRBV7-9	ASRRYNEQF
TRBJ2-3	TRBV19	ASSTWLVLVQGGNTQY
TRBJ2-1	TRBV27	VVGESTYNEQF
TRBJ2-2	TRBV28	ASSSGQGAIPGELF
TRBJ2-7	TRBV7-8	ASSLPRAEETYEQY
TRBJ1-4	TRBV6-5	ASAPAGASEKLF
TRBJ2-2	TRBV19	ASGLAPTGELF
TRBJ2-3	TRBV7-9	ASSPQVLTDTQY
TRBJ2-2	TRBV7-9	ASSGWTGELF
TRBJ2-1	TRBV6-4	ASSEEGEVAGVNEQF
TRBJ1-2	TRBV27	ASSQAGGGQGWYGYT
TRBJ2-2	TRBV5-6	ASSSGLAGNTGELF
TRBJ2-7	TRBV6-5	ASSSTGFFYEQY
TRBJ2-2	TRBV7-9	ASSLRAGELF
TRBJ2-7	TRBV5-1	ASSWDGSYEQY
TRBJ2-5	TRBV19	ASSWTGREETQY
TRBJ2-3	TRBV15	ATSREGSLAPDTQY